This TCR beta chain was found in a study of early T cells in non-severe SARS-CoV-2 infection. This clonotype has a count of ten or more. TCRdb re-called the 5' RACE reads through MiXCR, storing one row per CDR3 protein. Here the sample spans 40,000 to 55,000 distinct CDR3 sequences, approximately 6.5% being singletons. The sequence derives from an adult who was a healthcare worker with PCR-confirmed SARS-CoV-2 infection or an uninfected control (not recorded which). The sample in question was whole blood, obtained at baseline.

The CDR3: CASSTPGANVLTF. The CDR3 DNA is TGTGCCAGCAGTACTCCTGGGGCCAACGTCCTGACTTTC. The chain couples TRBV12-3 or TRBV12-4 to TRBJ2-6, with no clear D. The V end was cut by 5 bases, the J end by 2 bases, with 4 bases between. CDR3 length: 13 residues.